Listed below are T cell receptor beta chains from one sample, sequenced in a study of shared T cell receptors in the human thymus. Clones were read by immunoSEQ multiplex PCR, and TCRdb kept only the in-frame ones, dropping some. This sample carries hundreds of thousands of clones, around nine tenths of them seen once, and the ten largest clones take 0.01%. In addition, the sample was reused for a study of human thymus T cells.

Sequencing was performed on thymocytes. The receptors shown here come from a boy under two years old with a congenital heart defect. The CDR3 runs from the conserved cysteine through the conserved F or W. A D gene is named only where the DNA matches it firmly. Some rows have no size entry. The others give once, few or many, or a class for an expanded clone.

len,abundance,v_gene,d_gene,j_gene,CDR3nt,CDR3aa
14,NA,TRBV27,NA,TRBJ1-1,TGTGCCAGCAGTCAGGGGTACTTTCGCACTGAAGCTTTCTTT,CASSQGYFRTEAFF
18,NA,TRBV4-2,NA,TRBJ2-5,TGTGCCAGCAGCCGTCGTCCAACTATTGAGGGATATCAAGAGACCCAGTACTTC,CASSRRPTIEGYQETQYF
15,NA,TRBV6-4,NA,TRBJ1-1,TGTGCCAGCAGTGACTCTAAACAGGGGAACACTGAAGCTTTCTTT,CASSDSKQGNTEAFF
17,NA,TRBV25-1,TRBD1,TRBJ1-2,TGTGCCAGCAGGCCGGGACAGGGGGCCTCCCCCGGGCGTGGCTACACCTTC,CASRPGQGASPGRGYTF
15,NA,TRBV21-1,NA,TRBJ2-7,TGTGCCAGCAGCTTGTTAGCGGGAGGGCCGTACGAGCAGTACTTC,CASSLLAGGPYEQYF
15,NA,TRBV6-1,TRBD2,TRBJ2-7,TGTGCCAGCAGTGAACGGGTGGGAGGGCCTCGTGAGCAGTACTTC,CASSERVGGPREQYF
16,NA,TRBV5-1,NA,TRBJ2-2,TGCGCCAGCAGCTTGTGGGGCAGGGGAAACACCGGGGAGCTGTTTTTT,CASSLWGRGNTGELFF
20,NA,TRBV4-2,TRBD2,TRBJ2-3,TGTGCCAGCAGTCCCCGTTGGCTAGCGGGAGGCTCTCGCGCCCAGGGTACGCAGTATTTT,CASSPRWLAGGSRAQGTQYF
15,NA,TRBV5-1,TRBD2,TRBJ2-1,TGCGCCAGCAGCTTGAGGGCTAGCGGGAGTGATGAGCAGTTCTTC,CASSLRASGSDEQFF
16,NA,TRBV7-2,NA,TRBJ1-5,TGTGCCAGCAGCTTAGAGGAGGAGTTGGGCAATCAGCCCCAGCATTTT,CASSLEEELGNQPQHF
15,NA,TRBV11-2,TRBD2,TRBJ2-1,TGTGCCAGCAGGCCTGGGACTAGCGGTACGGCTGAGCAGTTCTTC,CASRPGTSGTAEQFF
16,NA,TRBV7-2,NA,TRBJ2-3,TGTGCCAGCAGCTTAAAAACTAGGCTATGCACAGATACGCAGTATTTT,CASSLKTRLCTDTQYF
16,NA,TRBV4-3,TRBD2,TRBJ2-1,TGCGCCAGCAGCCAAGCCCCGGGACTAGCTTCCTATGAGCAGTTCTTC,CASSQAPGLASYEQFF
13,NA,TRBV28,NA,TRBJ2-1,TGTGCCAGCAGTTTACAGGGTAACAATGAGCAGTTCTTC,CASSLQGNNEQFF
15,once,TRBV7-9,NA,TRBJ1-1,TGTGCCAGCAGCTTCCGGACAGCGATGAACACTGAAGCTTTCTTT,CASSFRTAMNTEAFF
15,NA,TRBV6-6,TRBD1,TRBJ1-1,TGTGCCAGCAGCCCCGAGGGACAGCCGAACACTGAAGCTTTCTTT,CASSPEGQPNTEAFF
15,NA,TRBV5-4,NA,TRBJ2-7,TGTGCCAGCAGGCGGGGTGGGACTCCGACCTACGAGCAGTACTTC,CASRRGGTPTYEQYF
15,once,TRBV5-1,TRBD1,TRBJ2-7,TGCGCCAGCAGCCGCCCTGACAGGGGAGTTTACGAGCAGTACTTC,CASSRPDRGVYEQYF
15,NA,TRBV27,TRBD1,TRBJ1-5,TGTGCCAGCAGTCCCGGACAGGGAAAGGATCAGCCCCAGCATTTT,CASSPGQGKDQPQHF
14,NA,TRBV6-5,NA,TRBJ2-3,TGTGCCAGCAGTTATATGGCGGGATCTGATACGCAGTATTTT,CASSYMAGSDTQYF
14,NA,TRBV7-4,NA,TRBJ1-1,TGTGCCAGCAGCATCCTCGACAGAAACACTGAAGCTTTCTTT,CASSILDRNTEAFF
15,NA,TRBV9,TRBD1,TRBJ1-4,TGTGCCAGTAGCGTGGGGACAGCAACTAATGAAAAACTGTTTTTT,CASSVGTATNEKLFF
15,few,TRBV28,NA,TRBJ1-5,TGTGCCAGCAGTTTACGTCTGTATAGCAATCAGCCCCAGCATTTT,CASSLRLYSNQPQHF
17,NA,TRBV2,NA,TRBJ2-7,TGTGCCAGCAGTGAAGGGGACTTGCTTACGTCGGCCGACGAGCAGTACTTC,CASSEGDLLTSADEQYF
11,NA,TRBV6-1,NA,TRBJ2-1,TGTGCCAGCTTATTCCGACAGGAGGAGTTCTTC,CASLFRQEEFF
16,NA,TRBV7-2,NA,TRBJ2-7,TGTGCCAGCAGCCATACCAGGGGGGAAACCTCCTACGAGCAGTACTTC,CASSHTRGETSYEQYF
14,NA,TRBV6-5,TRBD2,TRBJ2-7,TGTGCCAGCAGTTGTAGCGGGAGCTCCTACGAGCAGCACTTC,CASSCSGSSYEQHF
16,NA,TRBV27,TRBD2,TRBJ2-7,TGTGCCAGCAGTCCCCCTAGCGGGAGGGTCTCCTACGAGCAGTACTTC,CASSPPSGRVSYEQYF
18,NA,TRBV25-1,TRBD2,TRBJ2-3,TGTGCCAGCAGCGAACCCGAGAGTCTAGCGGGAGTCCCAGATACGCAGTATTTT,CASSEPESLAGVPDTQYF
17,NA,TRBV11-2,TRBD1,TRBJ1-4,TGTGCCAGCAGCTGGCAGGGGGCAGTCTCAACTAATGAAAAACTGTTTTTT,CASSWQGAVSTNEKLFF
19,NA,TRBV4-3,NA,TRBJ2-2,TGCGCCAGCAGCCAAGATCTGGGCCGAAGGTTTGCCGCCACCGGGGAGCTGTTTTTT,CASSQDLGRRFAATGELFF